This T cell receptor (beta chain) was documented in a study of blood T cell repertoires in COVID-19. Study background: Whether acute or convalescent, the COVID-19 samples came from the United States, Italy and Spain. In each case, the material was cDNA or gDNA derived from T cells, B-cell-depleted T cells, or PBMCs.

The assay was immunoSEQ multiplex PCR, and TCRdb's table has in-frame clones only and misses some. The sample shows some 74,000 clones, less than 85% of them seen only once. Germline CDR1 reads LNHDA; CDR2 reads SQIVND (reference sequence). The V end lost 5 bases, the J end lost 2 bases, and 13 bases lay between the germline ends. This CDR3 contains 15 residues. The TCR sequence derives from a man between 65 and 85 years old with active or convalescent COVID-19. Sequenced: peripheral blood. The chain uses TRBV19 and TRBJ1-3; D remains ambiguous. The chain's CDR3 is CASSLEGFAGNTIYF. Here the CDR3 DNA reads TGTGCCAGTAGTCTCGAGGGTTTTGCTGGAAACACCATATATTTT.